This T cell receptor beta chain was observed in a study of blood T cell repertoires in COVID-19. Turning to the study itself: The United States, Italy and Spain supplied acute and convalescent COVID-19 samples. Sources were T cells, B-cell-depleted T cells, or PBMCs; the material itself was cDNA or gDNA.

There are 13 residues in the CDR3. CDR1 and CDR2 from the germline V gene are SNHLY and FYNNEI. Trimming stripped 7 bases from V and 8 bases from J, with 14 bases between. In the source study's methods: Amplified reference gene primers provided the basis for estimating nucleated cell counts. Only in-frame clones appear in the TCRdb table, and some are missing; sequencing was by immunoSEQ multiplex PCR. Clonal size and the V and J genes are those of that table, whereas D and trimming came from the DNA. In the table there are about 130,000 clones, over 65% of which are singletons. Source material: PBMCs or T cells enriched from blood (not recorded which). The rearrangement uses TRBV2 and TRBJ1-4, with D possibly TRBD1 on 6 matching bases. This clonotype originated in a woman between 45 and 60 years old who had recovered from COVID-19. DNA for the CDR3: TGTGCCAGCACCAACAGGGCCCGAGAAAAACTGTTTTTT. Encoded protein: CASTNRAREKLFF.